Following are 14 T cell receptor beta chains from one sample sequenced in a study of blood T cell repertoires in COVID-19. Here immunoSEQ multiplex PCR was the method, and the copy in TCRdb shows in-frame clones only, minus some. The sample lists approximately 150,000 clones; 70% to 80% were seen once. Sequenced sample: PBMCs or T cells enriched from blood (not recorded which). The receptors here all came from a woman aged 70-85 years in a cohort exposed to, infected with or recovered from COVID-19 (not recorded which).

The chain joins TRBV28 to TRBJ2-1; 7 nucleotides align to TRBD2. The CDR3 length is 12 residues. Germline CDR1 is MDHEN and CDR2 is SYDVKM. The V gene end was trimmed by 8 bases and the J gene end by 4 bases; junction bases not matched to a gene: 2. The CDR3 sequence: CASAGAYNEQFF. The DNA for the CDR3 is TGTGCCAGCGCGGGAGCTTACAATGAGCAGTTCTTC. The full variable domain, its missing parts supplied by reference TRBV28 and TRBJ2-1, is DVKVTQSSRYLVKRTGEKVFLECVQDMDHENMFWYRQDPGLGLRLIYFSYDVKMKEKGDIPEGYSVSREKKERFSLILESASTNQTSMYLCASAGAYNEQFFGPGTRLTVL.

Note on this clone: Mismatch with germline at one junction end may stem from a read error. J is TRBJ2-3 and V is TRBV6-5, with 12 nucleotides matching TRBD1. CDR1 and CDR2 (germline): MNHEY, SVGAGI. This CDR3 has 15 residues. CDR3 amino acids: CASSDSGQGADTQYF. CDR3 nucleotides: TGTGCCAGCAGTGACTCGGGACAGGGGGCTGATACGCAGTATTTT.

This clone was detected only once. The chain joins TRBV11-2 to TRBJ1-1, with 7 positions matching TRBD1. This CDR3 has 14 amino acids. The J segment lost 2 bases and the V segment lost 5 bases, leaving 5 bases of the junction unmatched. The V gene's germline CDR1 is SGHAT and CDR2 FQNNGV. In DNA form, the CDR3 reads TGTGCCAGCAGCCCGGACAGGCATAACACTGAAGCTTTCTTT. Amino acid sequence: CASSPDRHNTEAFF. Based on the CDR3 plus reference TRBV11-2 and TRBJ1-1, the full variable domain is EAGVAQSPRYKIIEKRQSVAFWCNPISGHATLYWYQQILGQGPKLLIQFQNNGVVDDSQLPKDRFSAERLKGVDSTLKIQPAKLEDSAVYLCASSPDRHNTEAFFGQGTRLTVV.

The chain recombines TRBV7-9 with TRBJ2-3, with D maybe TRBD1 (7 bases). The CDR3 sequence is 15 residues long. Germline V gene data show CDR1 as SEHNR and CDR2 as FQNEAQ (reference sequence). V shed 5 bases and J shed 2 bases, with 14 bases lying between them. The CDR3 DNA reads TGTGCCAGCAGCGCGCAGGGGGGAGTCACAGATACGCAGTATTTT. This gives the protein CASSAQGGVTDTQYF.

This chain uses TRBV7-9 with TRBJ2-5; D ambiguous. CDR3 length: 14 amino acids. Germline CDR1 SEHNR, CDR2 FQNEAQ (reference sequence). V was cut by 5 bases and J by 4 bases, with 14 bases left in between. The CDR3 bases are TGTGCCAGCAGCCTATCGCCGAGTATAGAGACCCAGTACTTC. The encoded protein is CASSLSPSIETQYF.

The V call is TRBV5-1, the J call TRBJ2-1, with D possibly TRBD2 on 6 matching bases. V lost 3 bases and J 3 bases, leaving 16 bases between the germline ends. The CDR3 length is 16 residues. Germline-derived CDR1 and CDR2 are SGHRS and YFSETQ. CDR3: CASSWTAGTVYNEQFF. DNA for the CDR3: TGCGCCAGCAGCTGGACCGCGGGAACGGTCTACAATGAGCAGTTCTTC.

The genes are TRBV5-1 and TRBJ2-7; TRBD1 matches at 7 bases. The V gene end was trimmed by 6 bases and the J gene end by 2 bases; junction bases not matched to a gene: 5. Germline values: CDR1 SGHRS, CDR2 YFSETQ. This CDR3 contains 13 residues. CDR3 sequence: CASTRDSPYEQYF. The CDR3 bases are TGCGCCAGCACAAGGGACAGTCCCTACGAGCAGTACTTC.

This chain uses TRBV2 with TRBJ1-2; TRBD1 matches at 10 bases. The ends lost 6 bases at V and 0 bases at J; junction bases unmatched: 7. Germline assignment: CDR1 SNHLY and CDR2 FYNNEI. This CDR3 contains 16 residues. Here the CDR3 DNA reads TGTGCCAGCAGATTTCCGGGACAGGGGCCTAACTATGGCTACACCTTC. This codes for CASRFPGQGPNYGYTF.

V is TRBV5-1 and J is TRBJ2-7; 8 bases line up with TRBD1. The CDR3 totals 14 residues. Germline lookup yields CDR1 SGHRS and CDR2 YFSETQ. The ends lost 4 bases at V and 7 bases at J; junction bases unmatched: 10. CDR3 in DNA: TGCGCCAGCAGCCCCCGACAGGGGCCTGGGGAGCAGTACTTC. It codes for CASSPRQGPGEQYF.

In its sample, this clone was seen a few times. V gene TRBV14 combines with J gene TRBJ2-7; 7 bases fit TRBD1. The V gene end was trimmed by 4 bases and the J gene end by 2 bases; junction bases not matched to a gene: 11. The V gene's germline CDR1 is SGHDN and CDR2 FVKESK. The CDR3 loop spans 16 amino acids. CDR3 nucleotides: TGTGCCAGCAGCCCCCAGTCGGGACAGAGGGCCTACGAGCAGTACTTC. The encoded protein is CASSPQSGQRAYEQYF.

V usage is TRBV5-1 and J usage is TRBJ1-2, with TRBD1 matching 7 bases. Germline trimming cut 2 bases from V and 13 bases from J; bases unmatched to any gene: 5. In germline, CDR1 is SGHRS, CDR2 YFSETQ. CDR3 length: 11 amino acids. CDR3 in DNA: TGCGCCAGCAGCTTCCAGGGGGTCTGCACCTTC. Translation: CASSFQGVCTF.

The chain employs TRBV7-2 and TRBJ2-5; 7 bases match TRBD2. Germline V gene sequence: CDR1 SGHTA, CDR2 FQGNSA. This CDR3 has 15 amino acids. V gave up 8 bases and J gave up 4 bases; unmatched junction bases: 13. Written as DNA, the CDR3 is TGTGCCAGCTCGGGTTCGGGGGGTTGGGGAGAGACCCAGTACTTC. Its protein product is CASSGSGGWGETQYF. The entire variable domain, with the rest obtained from reference TRBV7-2 and TRBJ2-5, is as follows: GAGVSQSPSNKVTEKGKDVELRCDPISGHTALYWYRQSLGQGLEFLIYFQGNSAPDKSGLPSDRFSAERTGGSVSTLTIQRTQQEDSAVYLCASSGSGGWGETQYFGPGTRLLVL.

This sequence joins TRBV19 and TRBJ2-2; D ambiguous. The CDR3 covers 13 residues. The germline V gene encodes CDR1 LNHDA and CDR2 SQIVND (reference sequence). The ends were cut back, 8 bases at V and 5 bases at J, with 12 bases in the middle. This CDR3 is CASGQFLTGELFF. In DNA form, the CDR3 reads TGTGCCAGTGGGCAGTTCTTGACCGGGGAGCTGTTTTTT. The whole variable domain, filled in from reference TRBV19 and TRBJ2-2, reads DGGITQSPKYLFRKEGQNVTLSCEQNLNHDAMYWYRQDPGQGLRLIYYSQIVNDFQKGDIAEGYSVSREKKESFPLTVTSAQKNPTAFYLCASGQFLTGELFFGEGSRLTVL.

The genes are TRBV5-1 and TRBJ2-1; D unresolved. This CDR3 has 15 amino acids. Germline V gene data show CDR1 as SGHRS and CDR2 as YFSETQ. The ends were cut back, 1 base at V and 4 bases at J, with 12 bases in the middle. The CDR3 loop reads CASSLYGSSYNEQFF. CDR3 DNA sequence: TGCGCCAGCAGCTTGTACGGTAGTTCATACAATGAGCAGTTCTTC.